What follows are 11 T cell receptor beta chains derived from one specimen sequenced in a study of blood T cells in healthy people across ages. Next came a second PCR, run for about 6 to 11 cycles, which used a sample-barcoded 5' primer along with a J-beta primer mix. A single record per CDR3 protein comes from TCRdb applying MiXCR to the 5' RACE reads. Among a few hundred thousand distinct CDR3 sequences listed, roughly half were seen once. The material sequenced was blood. These receptors came from a man in his 60s in good health.

At least ten counts were recorded for this clonotype. V is TRBV6-6 and J is TRBJ2-1; maybe TRBD2 (5 bases). From germline, CDR1 is MNHNY and CDR2 SVGAGI (reference sequence). V was shortened by 6 bases and J by 0 bases, with 9 bases between the two germline ends. CDR3 length equals 14 residues. The CDR3 nucleotides read TGTGCCAGCAGATGGACTGGCTCCTACAATGAGCAGTTCTTC. Translated, it gives CASRWTGSYNEQFF.

V and J are TRBV12-3 or TRBV12-4 and TRBJ2-1, with D perhaps matching TRBD1 (6 bases). The CDR3 consists of 12 residues. V lost 4 bases and J 13 bases, leaving 14 bases between the germline ends. CDR3 in DNA: TGTGCCAGCAGTTCACCGAGGGGGTTACAGTTCTTC. This encodes CASSSPRGLQFF.

V and J are TRBV29-1 and TRBJ1-1; D not resolved. V was clipped by 6 bases and J by 1 base, with 15 bases between them. Germline V gene lookup returns CDR1 SQVTM and CDR2 ANQGSEA. CDR3 size: 14 residues. CDR3 sequence (DNA): TGCAGCGTGGTCGAAGGACGGCCGAACACTGAAGCTTTCTTT. Protein sequence: CSVVEGRPNTEAFF.

This rearrangement joins TRBV12-3 or TRBV12-4 to TRBJ2-1; D is unclear. This CDR3 is 12 amino acids long. V lost 6 bases to trimming and J lost 2 bases, with 5 bases between them. CDR3 nucleotides: TGTGCCAGCAGAACAACCTACAATGAGCAGTTCTTC. This sequence encodes CASRTTYNEQFF.

This clonotype was counted only a few times. This chain connects TRBV11-2 to TRBJ2-5; the match to TRBD2 covers 7 bases. The J segment lost 1 base and the V segment lost 1 base, leaving 3 bases of the junction unmatched. The CDR3 runs to 15 residues. Germline CDR1 reads SGHAT; CDR2 reads FQNNGV. The CDR3, as DNA: TGTGCCAGCAGCTTAGGGGGGAGGGTCCAAGAGACCCAGTACTTC. Translating it yields CASSLGGRVQETQYF.

The rearrangement links TRBV25-1 to TRBJ2-5; D unresolved. CDR1 MGHDK and CDR2 SYGVNS come from the germline V gene. Trimming took off 4 bases at V and 1 base at J, with 19 bases between the two ends. This CDR3 contains 17 residues. The CDR3 DNA reads as TGTGCCAGCAGTGGGTACTCAGGACCCGTACCCCAAGAGACCCAGTACTTC. This sequence encodes CASSGYSGPVPQETQYF.

About this clonotype itself: Relative to the germline gene, one junction end is altered; a read error may explain this. The genes are TRBV7-6 and TRBJ2-1; 7 bases align to TRBD2. The CDR3 covers 17 residues. Germline lookup yields CDR1 SGHVS and CDR2 FNYEAQ. The CDR3 region has the DNA TGTGCCGGCAGCTTAGAGCCCCGGACTAGTCCCTACAATGAGCAGTTCTTC. It is translated as CAGSLEPRTSPYNEQFF.

This chain joins TRBV10-1 and TRBJ2-1; D perhaps matches TRBD1 (6 bases). The last part of the DNA fits TRBJ2-7 better; the J call may be wrong. The CDR3 loop spans 15 amino acids. Germline CDR1 is WNHNN and CDR2 is SYGVQD (reference sequence). CDR3 sequence (DNA): TGCGCCAGCAGTGAAGGCAGGGGCTCCTACAATGAGCAGTACTTC. It is translated as CASSEGRGSYNEQYF.

Regarding this clonotype: This may be a read error, as it is one base from a much larger clone. This chain connects TRBV29-1 to TRBJ2-5; 10 bases map to TRBD1. The DNA end lines up better with TRBJ2-4; the J call may be wrong. CDR3 size: 15 residues. Germline CDR1 and CDR2: SQVTM and ANQGSEA. This CDR3 reads CSVHDGQGGFIIQYF. The CDR3 DNA sequence: TGCAGCGTCCACGACGGACAGGGGGGTTTCATCATTCAGTACTTC.

The chain links TRBV7-2 to TRBJ2-5; a weak D match, TRBD2 (6 bases). This CDR3 is 14 amino acids long. Germline CDR1 SGHTA, CDR2 FQGNSA. The ends were cut back, 3 bases at V and 2 bases at J, with 10 bases in the middle. The CDR3 protein is CASSFGLLQETQYF. The CDR3 bases are TGTGCCAGCAGCTTCGGACTATTGCAAGAGACCCAGTACTTC.

The gene calls are TRBV29-1 and TRBJ2-7; a possible D gene is TRBD2 (5 bases). The germline V gene encodes CDR1 SQVTM and CDR2 ANQGSEA. CDR3 length: 12 residues. In DNA form, the CDR3 reads TGCAGGGGAGATGGCGAGACCTACGAGCAGTACTTC. As protein: CRGDGETYEQYF.